The clone carrying this T cell receptor (beta chain) was picked up a small number of times. The antigen remains undetermined. The genomic DNA of each subset was split evenly across several immunoSEQ plates. Some clones are missing from TCRdb's copy, which holds only in-frame ones; the method was immunoSEQ multiplex PCR. The sample carries some 2,000,000 clones, under 97% recorded once. The sample originates from a study of shared clonotypes between healthy human individuals. Overall study results and limits: Deeper or shallower sequencing was expected to change how clonotypes are shared among donors.

The length of the CDR3 is 15 residues. The ends lost 5 bases at V and 1 base at J; junction bases unmatched: 5. Germline loops: CDR1 SNHLY, CDR2 FYNNEI. Adult Caucasians living in Nashville, Tennessee made up all of the donors. Specimen: naive CD4+ T cells sorted from blood. Subset reported: CD45RA+ positively selected. V is TRBV2 and J is TRBJ2-4; 7 bases line up with TRBD1. The source of this sequence is a man between 18 and 29 years old in good health. As DNA, the CDR3 is TGTGCCAGCAGTCCCTACAGGGGTGCCAAAAACATTCAGTACTTC. Protein: CASSPYRGAKNIQYF. Full variable domain (rest looked up from reference TRBV2 and TRBJ2-4): EPEVTQTPSHQVTQMGQEVILRCVPISNHLYFYWYRQILGQKVEFLVSFYNNEISEKSEIFDDQFSVERPDGSNFTLKIRSTKLEDSAMYFCASSPYRGAKNIQYFGAGTRLSVL.